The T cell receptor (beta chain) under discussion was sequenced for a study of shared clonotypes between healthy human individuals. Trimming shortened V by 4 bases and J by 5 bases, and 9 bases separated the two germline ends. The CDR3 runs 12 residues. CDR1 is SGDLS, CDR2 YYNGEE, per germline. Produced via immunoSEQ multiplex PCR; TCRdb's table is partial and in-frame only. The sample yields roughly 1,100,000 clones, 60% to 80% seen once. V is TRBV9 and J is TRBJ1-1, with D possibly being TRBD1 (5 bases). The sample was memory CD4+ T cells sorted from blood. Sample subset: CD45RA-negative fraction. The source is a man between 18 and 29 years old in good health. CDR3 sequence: CASSPRQTEAFF. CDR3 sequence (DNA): TGTGCCAGCAGCCCTCGACAGACTGAAGCTTTCTTT. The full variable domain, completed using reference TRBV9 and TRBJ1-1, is DSGVTQTPKHLITATGQRVTLRCSPRSGDLSVYWYQQSLDQGLQFLIQYYNGEERAKGNILERFSAQQFPDLHSELNLSSLELGDSALYFCASSPRQTEAFFGQGTRLTVV.